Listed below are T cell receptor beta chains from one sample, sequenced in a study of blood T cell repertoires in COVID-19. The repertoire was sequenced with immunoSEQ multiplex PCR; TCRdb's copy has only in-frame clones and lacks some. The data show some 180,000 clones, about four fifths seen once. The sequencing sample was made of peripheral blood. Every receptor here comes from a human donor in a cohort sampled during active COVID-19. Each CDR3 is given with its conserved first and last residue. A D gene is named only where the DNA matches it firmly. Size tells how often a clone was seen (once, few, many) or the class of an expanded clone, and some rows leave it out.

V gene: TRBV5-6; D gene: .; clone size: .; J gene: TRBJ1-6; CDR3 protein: CASRAYNSPLHF; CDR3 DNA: TGTGCCAGCAGGGCTTATAATTCACCCCTCCACTTT
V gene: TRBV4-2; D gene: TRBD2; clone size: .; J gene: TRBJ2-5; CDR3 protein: CASSQYGVAGGQETQYF; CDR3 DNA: TGTGCCAGCAGCCAATACGGAGTAGCGGGGGGCCAAGAGACCCAGTACTTC
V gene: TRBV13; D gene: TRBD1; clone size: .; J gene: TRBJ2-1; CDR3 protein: CASSSRDRYNEQFF; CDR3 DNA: TGTGCCAGCAGCTCACGGGACAGATACAATGAGCAGTTCTTC
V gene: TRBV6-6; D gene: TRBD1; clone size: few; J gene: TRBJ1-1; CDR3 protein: CASSEHRGRATEAFF; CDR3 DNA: TGTGCCAGCAGCGAGCACAGGGGGCGGGCTACTGAAGCTTTCTTT
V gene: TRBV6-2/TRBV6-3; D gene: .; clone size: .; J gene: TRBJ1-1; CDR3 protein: CASSYGSGLNTEAFF; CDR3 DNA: TGTGCCAGCAGTTACGGGTCAGGTTTGAACACTGAAGCTTTCTTT
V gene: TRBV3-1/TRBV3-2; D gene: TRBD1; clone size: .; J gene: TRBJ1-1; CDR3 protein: CASSHTGENTEAFF; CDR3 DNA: TGTGCCAGCAGCCACACAGGGGAGAACACTGAAGCTTTCTTT
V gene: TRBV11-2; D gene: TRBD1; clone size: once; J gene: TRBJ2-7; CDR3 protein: CASSLPGQGAIYSYEQYF; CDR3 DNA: TGTGCCAGCAGCTTACCGGGACAGGGGGCGATCTACTCCTACGAGCAGTACTTC
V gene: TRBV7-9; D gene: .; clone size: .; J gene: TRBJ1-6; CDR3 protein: CASSSKQGQINSPLHF; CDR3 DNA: TGTGCCAGCAGCTCAAAACAGGGCCAAATTAATTCACCCCTCCACTTT
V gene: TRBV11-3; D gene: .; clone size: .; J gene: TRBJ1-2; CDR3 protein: CASNPKGKEVSYTF; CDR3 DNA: TGTGCCAGCAACCCAAAAGGAAAAGAGGTTAGCTACACCTTC
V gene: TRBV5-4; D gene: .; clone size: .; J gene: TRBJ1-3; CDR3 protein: CASSLERDSSSGNTIYF; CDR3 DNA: TGTGCCAGCAGCTTGGAACGGGACTCGAGCTCTGGAAACACCATATATTTT
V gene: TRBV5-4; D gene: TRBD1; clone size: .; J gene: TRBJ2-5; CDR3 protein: CASSFTGGAETQYF; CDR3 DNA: TGTGCCAGCAGCTTCACAGGGGGTGCGGAGACCCAGTACTTC
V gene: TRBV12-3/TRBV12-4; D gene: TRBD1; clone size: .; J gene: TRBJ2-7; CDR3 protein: CASSFSTGLEQYF; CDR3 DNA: TGTGCCAGCAGTTTTTCGACAGGGCTCGAGCAGTACTTC
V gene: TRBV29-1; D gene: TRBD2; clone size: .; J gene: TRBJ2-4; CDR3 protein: CSVVAGAENIQYF; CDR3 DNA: TGCAGCGTCGTAGCGGGGGCCGAAAACATTCAGTACTTC
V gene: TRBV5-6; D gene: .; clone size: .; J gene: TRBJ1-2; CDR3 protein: CASSLGGFYGYTF; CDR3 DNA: TGTGCCAGCAGCTTGGGAGGCTTCTATGGCTACACCTTC
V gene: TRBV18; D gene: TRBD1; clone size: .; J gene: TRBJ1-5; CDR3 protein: CASSATGGGNQPQHF; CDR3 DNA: TGTGCCAGCTCAGCGACAGGGGGCGGCAATCAGCCCCAGCATTTT
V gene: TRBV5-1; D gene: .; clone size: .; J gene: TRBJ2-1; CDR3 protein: CASSLERGSYNEQFF; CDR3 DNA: TGCGCCAGCAGCTTGGAGCGCGGGTCCTACAATGAGCAGTTCTTC
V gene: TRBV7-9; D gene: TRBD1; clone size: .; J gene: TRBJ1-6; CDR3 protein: CASSSDRVFFSSGSPLHF; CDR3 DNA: TGTGCCAGCAGCTCGGACAGGGTTTTTTTTTCATCCGGTTCACCCCTCCACTTT
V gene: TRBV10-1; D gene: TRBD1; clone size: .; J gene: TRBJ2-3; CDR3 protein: CASSIGTVVDTQYF; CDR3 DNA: TGCGCCAGCAGCATCGGGACAGTGGTAGATACGCAGTATTTT
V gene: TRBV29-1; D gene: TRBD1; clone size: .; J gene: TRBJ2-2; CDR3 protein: CSVVTGAGELFF; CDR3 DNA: TGCAGCGTTGTTACAGGGGCCGGGGAGCTGTTTTTT
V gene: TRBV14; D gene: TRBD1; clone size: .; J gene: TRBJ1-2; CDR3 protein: CASSPWTGGGYTF; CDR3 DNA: TGTGCCAGCAGCCCCTGGACAGGAGGGGGCTACACCTTC
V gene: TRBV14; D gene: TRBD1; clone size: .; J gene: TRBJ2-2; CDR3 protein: CASSQAGQGTGELFF; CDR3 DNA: TGTGCCAGCAGCCAAGCGGGACAGGGGACCGGGGAGCTGTTTTTT
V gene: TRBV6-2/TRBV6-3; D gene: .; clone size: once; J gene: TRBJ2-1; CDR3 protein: CASSPPLDILSSYNEQFF; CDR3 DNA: TGTGCCAGCAGCCCACCCCTCGACATACTTAGCTCCTACAATGAGCAGTTCTTC
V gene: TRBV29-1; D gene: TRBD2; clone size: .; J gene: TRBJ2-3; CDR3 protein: CSASLAGVADTQYF; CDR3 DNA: TGCAGCGCCAGTCTAGCGGGGGTTGCAGATACGCAGTATTTT
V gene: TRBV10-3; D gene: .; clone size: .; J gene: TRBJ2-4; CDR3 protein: CAISEGGRYIQYF; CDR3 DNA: TGTGCCATCAGTGAGGGCGGAAGATACATTCAGTACTTC
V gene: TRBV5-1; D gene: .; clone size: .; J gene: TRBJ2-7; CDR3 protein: CASSLAGTPYEQYF; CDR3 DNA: TGCGCCAGCAGCTTGGCCGGGACACCCTACGAGCAGTACTTC
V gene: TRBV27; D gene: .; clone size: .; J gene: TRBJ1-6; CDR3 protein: CATSPSGVVSSPLHF; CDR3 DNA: TGTGCCACCTCCCCCAGCGGGGTCGTGAGCTCACCCCTCCACTTT
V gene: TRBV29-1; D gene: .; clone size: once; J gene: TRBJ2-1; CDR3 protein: CSVELAVRRDNEQFF; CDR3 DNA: TGCAGCGTTGAATTGGCGGTTCGGCGGGACAATGAGCAGTTCTTC
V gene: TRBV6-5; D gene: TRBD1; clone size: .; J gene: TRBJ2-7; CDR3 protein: CATRTGGVVYEQYF; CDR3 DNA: TGTGCCACCCGGACAGGGGGCGTCGTCTACGAGCAGTACTTC
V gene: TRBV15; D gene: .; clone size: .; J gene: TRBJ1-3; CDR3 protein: CATNEEVSGNTIYF; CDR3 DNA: TGTGCCACCAACGAGGAAGTGTCTGGAAACACCATATATTTT
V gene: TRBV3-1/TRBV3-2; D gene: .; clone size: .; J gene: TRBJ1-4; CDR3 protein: CASSQADSRATNEKLFF; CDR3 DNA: TGTGCCAGCAGCCAAGCGGACAGCCGGGCAACTAATGAAAAACTGTTTTTT
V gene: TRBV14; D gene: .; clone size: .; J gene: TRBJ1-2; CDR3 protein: CASSQTQYGYTF; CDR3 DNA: TGTGCCAGCAGCCAAACACAGTATGGCTACACCTTC
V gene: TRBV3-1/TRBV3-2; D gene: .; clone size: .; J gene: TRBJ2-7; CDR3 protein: CASSQDADEQYF; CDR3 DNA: TGTGCCAGCAGCCAAGATGCGGACGAGCAGTACTTC
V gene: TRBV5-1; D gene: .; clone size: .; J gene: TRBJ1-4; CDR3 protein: CASNPNSGGGREKLFF; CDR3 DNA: TGCGCCAGCAACCCAAATTCTGGGGGAGGTCGAGAAAAACTGTTTTTT
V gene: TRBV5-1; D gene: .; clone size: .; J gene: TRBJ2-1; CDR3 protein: CASSFQGNEQFF; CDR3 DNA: TGCGCCAGCAGCTTTCAGGGGAATGAGCAGTTCTTC
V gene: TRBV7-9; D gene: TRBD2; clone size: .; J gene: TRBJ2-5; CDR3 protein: CASSLTSGQETQYF; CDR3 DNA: TGTGCCAGCAGCTTAACTAGCGGGCAAGAGACCCAGTACTTC
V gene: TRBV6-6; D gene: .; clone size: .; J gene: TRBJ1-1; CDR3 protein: CASSYLGGNTEAFF; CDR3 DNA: TGTGCCAGCAGTTACCTCGGGGGGAACACTGAAGCTTTCTTT
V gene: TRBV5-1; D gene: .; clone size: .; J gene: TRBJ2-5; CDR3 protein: CASSYNRGLETQYF; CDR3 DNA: TGCGCCAGCAGCTACAATCGGGGTTTGGAGACCCAGTACTTC
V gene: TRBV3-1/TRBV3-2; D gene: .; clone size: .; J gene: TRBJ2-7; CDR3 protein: CASSHDSSYEQYF; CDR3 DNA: TGTGCCAGCAGCCACGATAGCTCCTACGAGCAGTACTTC
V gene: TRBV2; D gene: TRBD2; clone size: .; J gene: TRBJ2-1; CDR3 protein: CASSVGTSGYNEQFF; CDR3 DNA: TGTGCCAGCAGCGTCGGGACTAGCGGATACAATGAGCAGTTCTTC
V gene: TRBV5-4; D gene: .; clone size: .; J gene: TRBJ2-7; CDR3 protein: CASSLIEGAGEQYF; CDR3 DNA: TGTGCCAGCAGCTTGATCGAGGGCGCGGGTGAGCAGTACTTC
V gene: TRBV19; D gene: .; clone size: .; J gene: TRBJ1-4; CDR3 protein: CASSTRGLGEKLFF; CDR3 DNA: TGTGCCAGCTCCACAAGGGGTCTCGGAGAAAAACTGTTTTTT
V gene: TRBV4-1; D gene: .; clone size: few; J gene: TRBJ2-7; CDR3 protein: CASSPGGGRFYEQYF; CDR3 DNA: TGCGCCAGCAGCCCAGGCGGGGGCAGATTCTACGAGCAGTACTTC
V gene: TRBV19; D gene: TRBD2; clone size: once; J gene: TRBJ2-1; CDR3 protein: CASSMGGDYNEQFF; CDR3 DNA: TGTGCCAGTAGTATGGGGGGGGACTACAATGAGCAGTTCTTC
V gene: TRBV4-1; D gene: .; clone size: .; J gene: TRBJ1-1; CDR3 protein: CASSQRTLSDTEAFF; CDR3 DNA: TGCGCCAGCAGCCAGCGCACCCTTAGCGATACTGAAGCTTTCTTT
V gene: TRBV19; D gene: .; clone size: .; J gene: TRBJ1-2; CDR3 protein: CASDFTGQINYGYTF; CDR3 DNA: TGTGCCAGCGACTTTACGGGACAAATTAACTATGGCTACACCTTC
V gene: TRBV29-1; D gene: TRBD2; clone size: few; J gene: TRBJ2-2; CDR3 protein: CSVTRGENTGELFF; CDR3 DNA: TGCAGCGTTACCCGGGGGGAAAACACCGGGGAGCTGTTTTTT
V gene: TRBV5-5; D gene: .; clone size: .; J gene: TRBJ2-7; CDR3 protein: CASSFQGLSYEQYF; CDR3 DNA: TGTGCCAGCAGCTTCCAGGGATTAAGCTACGAGCAGTACTTC
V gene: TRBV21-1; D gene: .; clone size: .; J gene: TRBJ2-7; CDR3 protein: CASSKARVGDGYEQYF; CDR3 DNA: TGTGCCAGCAGCAAAGCCCGTGTAGGGGATGGATACGAGCAGTACTTC
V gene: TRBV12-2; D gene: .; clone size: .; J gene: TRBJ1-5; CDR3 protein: CASRPGGIRFCNQPQHF; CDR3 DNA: TGTGCAAGTCGCCCAGGGGGAATTCGTTTTTGCAATCAGCCCCAGCATTTT
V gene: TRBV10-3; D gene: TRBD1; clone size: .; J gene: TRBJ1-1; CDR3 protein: CAISESTGGNTEAFF; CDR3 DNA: TGTGCCATCAGTGAGTCGACAGGGGGTAACACTGAAGCTTTCTTT
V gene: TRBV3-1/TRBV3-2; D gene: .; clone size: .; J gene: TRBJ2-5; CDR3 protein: CASSQARQEETQYF; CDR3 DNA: TGTGCCAGCAGCCAGGCACGACAGGAAGAGACCCAGTACTTC
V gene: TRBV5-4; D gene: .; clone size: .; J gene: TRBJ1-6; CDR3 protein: CASSLGGRGGINSPLHF; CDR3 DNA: TGTGCCAGCAGCTTGGGAGGGAGGGGAGGGATTAATTCACCCCTCCACTTT
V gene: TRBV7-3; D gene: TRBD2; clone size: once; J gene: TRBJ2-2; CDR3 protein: CASSSPGLGGTGELFF; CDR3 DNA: TGTGCCAGCAGCTCCCCTGGACTAGGCGGCACCGGGGAGCTGTTTTTT
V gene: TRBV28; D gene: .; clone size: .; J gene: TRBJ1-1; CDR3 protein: CASSPGFSLGMNTEAFF; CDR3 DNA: TGTGCCAGCAGCCCGGGGTTTTCGCTGGGGATGAACACTGAAGCTTTCTTT
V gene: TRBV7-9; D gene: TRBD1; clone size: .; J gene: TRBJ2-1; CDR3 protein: CASSFYRGRSSYNEQFF; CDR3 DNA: TGTGCCAGCAGCTTTTACAGGGGGCGAAGCTCCTACAATGAGCAGTTCTTC
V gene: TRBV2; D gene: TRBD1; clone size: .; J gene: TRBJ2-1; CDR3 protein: CASSKSRGGTGYNEQFF; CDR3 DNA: TGTGCCAGCAGTAAATCCAGAGGTGGGACAGGGTACAATGAGCAGTTCTTC
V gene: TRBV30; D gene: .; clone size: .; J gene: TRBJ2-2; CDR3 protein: CAWSELRTGELFF; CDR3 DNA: TGTGCCTGGAGTGAGCTGAGAACCGGGGAGCTGTTTTTT
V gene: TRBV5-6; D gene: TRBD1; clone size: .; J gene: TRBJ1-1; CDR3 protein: CASSSVGQANTEAFF; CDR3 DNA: TGTGCCAGCAGTTCCGTGGGACAGGCGAACACTGAAGCTTTCTTT
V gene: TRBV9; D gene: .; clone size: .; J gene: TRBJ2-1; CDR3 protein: CASCQGSSYNEQFF; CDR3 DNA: TGTGCCAGCTGTCAGGGGAGCTCCTACAATGAGCAGTTCTTC
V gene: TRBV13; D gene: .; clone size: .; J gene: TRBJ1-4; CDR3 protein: CASSPRGGLGEKLFF; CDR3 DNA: TGTGCCAGCAGCCCAAGGGGGGGGCTGGGTGAAAAACTGTTTTTT